This T cell receptor (beta chain) was captured by sequencing in a study of T cells in narcolepsy. Findings and caveats of the study: Comparing one patient's CSF and blood CD4+ clonotypes highlighted HCRT- and TRIB2-specific autoreactive clonotypes. Reportedly, autoreactive clonotypes were serially detected in patients' blood but not controls'.

Generated by immunoSEQ multiplex PCR, the TCRdb table keeps only in-frame clones and is missing some. This table holds about 20,000 clones, roughly 87% found once. In regard to this clone: Its target is not known.

Sequencing input: memory (CD45RA-) CD4+ T cells from blood. The source of this sequence is a human donor in good health.

CDR3 sequence: CASSSKTRGDTGELFF. In DNA, the CDR3 is TGCGCCAGCAGCTCCAAAACTAGGGGGGACACCGGGGAGCTGTTTTTT. V gene TRBV5-1 combines with J gene TRBJ2-2; D assignment may be TRBD1 or TRBD2 (6 bases each). V was trimmed by 3 bases and J by 3 bases, leaving 15 bases between them. The germline gives CDR1 SGHRS, CDR2 YFSETQ. The CDR3 is 16 residues long.